These 20 T cell receptor beta chains were all obtained from the same sample, sequenced in a study of T cell repertoires in cytomegalovirus infection. One entry per CDR3 protein results from TCRdb running MiXCR on the reads. The repertoire consists of tens of thousands of distinct CDR3 sequences, with roughly a quarter occurring once and the leading ten covering approximately 51%. The antigens these receptors bind are not known. The material was CD8+ T cells from cultured PBMCs, obtained from culture after CMV antigen stimulation. Receptors were obtained from a human donor in good health (CMV status not recorded). Some clones in this sample may be carry-over from other donors' samples.

The sample holds a few counts of this clonotype. V and J are TRBV7-9 and TRBJ2-7; no firm D call. V was pared by 8 bases and J by 0 bases, with 17 bases between. This CDR3 is 15 amino acids long. Germline V gene sequence: CDR1 SEHNR, CDR2 FQNEAQ (reference sequence). CDR3 region: CASQPPGSSSYEQYF. The CDR3 DNA is TGTGCCAGCCAACCACCGGGCTCCAGCTCCTACGAGCAGTACTTC. Combining the CDR3 with reference TRBV7-9 and TRBJ2-7 gives the whole variable domain DTGVSQNPRHKITKRGQNVTFRCDPISEHNRLYWYRQTLGQGPEFLTYFQNEAQLEKSRLLSDRFSAERPKGSFSTLEIQRTEQGDSAMYLCASQPPGSSSYEQYFGPGTRLTVT.

The chain uses TRBV4-1 and TRBJ1-1; TRBD1 might be the D (6 bases). Germline lookup yields CDR1 MGHRA and CDR2 YSYEKL. The CDR3 consists of 12 residues. Deletions cut 1 base from V and 10 bases from J, with 10 bases between. CDR3 sequence (DNA): TGCGCCAGCAGCCAAGGGGGGGCGGGAGCTTTCTTT. Protein: CASSQGGAGAFF.

This clonotype was detected only a few times. The V call is TRBV3-1, the J call TRBJ2-1; 9 bases align to TRBD1. The V gene end was trimmed by 0 bases and the J gene end by 5 bases; junction bases not matched to a gene: 8. The CDR3 spans 17 residues. The germline V gene has CDR1 LGHDT and CDR2 YNNKEL (reference sequence). Here the CDR3 reads CASSQDHPDRGHNEQFF. The CDR3 coding sequence is TGTGCCAGCAGCCAAGATCATCCGGACAGGGGACACAATGAGCAGTTCTTC.

The rearrangement uses TRBV5-6 and TRBJ1-6; D perhaps matches TRBD1 (6 bases). This CDR3 is 18 amino acids long. Trimming took 4 bases from V and 7 from J, leaving 24 bases between them. Germline-derived CDR1 and CDR2 are SGHDT and YYEEEE. The CDR3 loop reads CASSPSGGLGRGNSPLHF. The CDR3 DNA is TGTGCCAGCAGCCCCTCCGGGGGCTTGGGACGGGGGAATTCACCCCTCCACTTT.

The chain recombines TRBV28 with TRBJ1-6; no definite D call. The CDR3 length is 15 residues. Germline CDR1 and CDR2: MDHEN and SYDVKM. V lost 7 bases, J lost 2 bases, and 12 bases lay in between. DNA for the CDR3: TGTGCCAGCACCTTACAGCAGACCTATAATTCACCCCTCCACTTT. Amino acid sequence: CASTLQQTYNSPLHF.

V and J are TRBV6-5 and TRBJ2-1, with TRBD1 matching over 8 bases. With V trimmed by 5 bases and J by 2 bases, 5 bases remained unmatched. The CDR3 contains 15 residues. Germline CDR1 MNHEY, CDR2 SVGAGI. The CDR3 reads CASSKGQAAYNEQFF. The CDR3 nucleotides are TGTGCCAGCAGTAAGGGACAGGCGGCCTACAATGAGCAGTTCTTC.

The chain joins TRBV2 to TRBJ1-5; 8 nucleotides match TRBD1. Unmatched junction bases numbered 8, after V lost 7 bases and J lost 0 bases. CDR1 is SNHLY, CDR2 FYNNEI, per germline. The CDR3 is 16 residues long. In DNA form, the CDR3 reads TGTGCCAGCAATACGGGACAGGTCTATAGCAATCAGCCCCAGCATTTT. This sequence encodes CASNTGQVYSNQPQHF.

This chain uses TRBV7-9 with TRBJ1-3; D remains unclear. V was pared by 7 bases and J by 6 bases, with 16 bases between. Germline-derived CDR1 and CDR2 are SEHNR and FQNEAQ (reference sequence). The CDR3 loop spans 14 amino acids. The CDR3 region is CASTHGSDVNTIYF. CDR3 DNA sequence: TGTGCCAGCACCCACGGCTCAGACGTAAACACCATATATTTT. Full variable domain (outside the CDR3, taken from reference TRBV7-9 and TRBJ1-3): DTGVSQNPRHKITKRGQNVTFRCDPISEHNRLYWYRQTLGQGPEFLTYFQNEAQLEKSRLLSDRFSAERPKGSFSTLEIQRTEQGDSAMYLCASTHGSDVNTIYFGEGSWLTVV.

This clonotype was seen only a few times. The chain carries TRBV4-1 and TRBJ2-3; D is unclear. This CDR3 has 12 amino acids. V was cut by 1 base and J by 2 bases, with 1 base left in between. Germline CDR1 and CDR2: MGHRA and YSYEKL. CDR3 nucleotides: TGCGCCAGCAGCCAAGCCACAGATACGCAGTATTTT. It codes for CASSQATDTQYF.

The chain employs TRBV9 and TRBJ2-1; 12 bases are shared with TRBD1. Germline loops: CDR1 SGDLS, CDR2 YYNGEE. Trimming at V came to 4 bases and at J to 5 bases, leaving 7 bases not matched to a gene. The CDR3 has 16 residues. The CDR3 nucleotides are TGTGCCAGCAGCTCCCCGGGACAGGGGGCCGACAATGAGCAGTTCTTC. Its translation is CASSSPGQGADNEQFF. Filled out from reference TRBV9 and TRBJ2-1, the complete variable domain reads DSGVTQTPKHLITATGQRVTLRCSPRSGDLSVYWYQQSLDQGLQFLIQYYNGEERAKGNILERFSAQQFPDLHSELNLSSLELGDSALYFCASSSPGQGADNEQFFGPGTRLTVL.

This clonotype came up a few times. The junction and the germline gene differ at one end; a read error may be behind it. The CDR3 DNA is TGTGCTAGTGGTTCCCCCGGGACTCCTGAAGATTCAGACTTC. This translates into CASGSPGTPEDSDF. The chain combines TRBV12-5 with TRBJ2-7, with D maybe TRBD2 (6 bases). Germline V gene data show CDR1 as LGHNT and CDR2 as FRNRAP. This CDR3 is 14 amino acids long.

This clonotype is categorized as medium-sized. V usage is TRBV9 and J usage is TRBJ1-5; possible D gene TRBD1, 5 bases. Germline-derived CDR1 and CDR2 are SGDLS and YYNGEE. This CDR3 has 15 residues. V dropped 0 bases and J dropped 5 bases, with 12 bases sitting between them. The CDR3 sequence: CASSVGGQTDQPQHF. CDR3 nucleotides: TGTGCCAGCAGCGTAGGGGGCCAAACAGATCAGCCCCAGCATTTT.

This chain links TRBV12-3 or TRBV12-4 with TRBJ2-1, with no clear D. The CDR3 loop spans 11 amino acids. Trimming removed 6 bases from V and 8 bases from J, with 8 bases in between. The CDR3 nucleotides read TGTGCCAGCAGCCAGGTCCATGAGCAGTTCTTC. Encoded protein: CASSQVHEQFF.

On this clonotype itself: At one end the junction does not follow the germline gene, possibly because of a read error. V is TRBV28 and J is TRBJ2-5; D possibly corresponds to TRBD2 (7 bases). The CDR3 length is 14 residues. Germline CDR1 is MDHEN and CDR2 is SYDVKM. The DNA of the CDR3 is TGCGCCAGCAGTTTAAGGGGGGGCGACGAGACCCCGTACTTC. The encoded protein is CASSLRGGDETPYF.

The chain recombines TRBV14 with TRBJ2-1; 9 nucleotides line up with TRBD2. The CDR3 is 16 amino acids. Germline V gene lookup returns CDR1 SGHDN and CDR2 FVKESK. J gave up 6 bases and V 1 base, and 7 bases lay outside the gene matches. The CDR3 sequence: CASSQGPLAGPNEQFF. As DNA, the CDR3 is TGTGCCAGCAGCCAAGGACCCCTAGCGGGGCCCAATGAGCAGTTCTTC.

This clonotype showed up many times. The rearrangement links TRBV20-1 to TRBJ1-1; D not resolved. The V end lost 5 bases, the J end lost 2 bases, and 9 bases lay between the germline ends. The CDR3 extends over 12 amino acids. Germline V gene lookup returns CDR1 DFQATT and CDR2 SNEGSKA (reference sequence). The CDR3 bases are TGCAGTGCTCCGGAAGGTAACACTGAAGCTTTCTTT. Translating gives CSAPEGNTEAFF.

This CDR3 is CASSQEAPTSGLSYEQYF. CDR3 DNA sequence: TGCGCCAGCAGCCAAGAGGCCCCAACTAGCGGGCTATCCTACGAGCAGTACTTC. The chain couples TRBV4-3 to TRBJ2-7; 9 nucleotides match TRBD2. This CDR3 is built from 18 residues. The V gene's germline CDR1 is LGHNA and CDR2 YSLEER. Trimming at V came to 0 bases and at J to 1 base, leaving 10 bases not matched to a gene.

J is TRBJ2-1 and V is TRBV4-3, with 14 bases matching TRBD2. Germline trimming cut 2 bases from V and 3 bases from J; bases unmatched to any gene: 6. From germline, CDR1 is LGHNA and CDR2 YSLEER. The CDR3 extends over 18 amino acids. CDR3 sequence (DNA): TGCGCCAGCAGCCAACAGGGACTAGCGGGGGACAACTACAATGAGCAGTTCTTC. Residues: CASSQQGLAGDNYNEQFF.

This clonotype was counted a few times. This chain joins TRBV6-1 and TRBJ1-1, with TRBD1 as a possible D gene (6 bases). This CDR3 is 15 amino acids long. V was clipped by 3 bases and J by 1 base, with 12 bases between them. Germline V gene data show CDR1 as MNHNS and CDR2 as SASEGT. In DNA, the CDR3 is TGTGCCAGCAGTGACGGGGGACAAAGGAACACTGAAGCTTTCTTT. Its protein product is CASSDGGQRNTEAFF.

This clonotype was recorded a few times. V usage is TRBV12-3 or TRBV12-4 and J usage is TRBJ2-6, with D uncertain. Trimming pared 7 bases from V and 0 bases from J, leaving 7 bases between. This CDR3 comprises 14 residues. The CDR3 sequence: CASTHFSGANVLTF. CDR3 bases: TGTGCCAGCACCCACTTCTCTGGGGCCAACGTCCTGACTTTC.